The clone carrying this T cell receptor beta chain showed up just a few times. The data derive from a study of blood T cell dynamics during melanoma immunotherapy. Profiling relied on immunoSEQ multiplex PCR, and the TCRdb table lists in-frame clones only, not all of them. The sample holds approximately 15,000 clones; about nine tenths are singletons and the top ten take 6%. This CDR3 is 15 amino acids long. The V gene end was trimmed by 4 bases and the J gene end by 3 bases; junction bases not matched to a gene: 5. Germline V gene data show CDR1 as SGHRS and CDR2 as YFSETQ. The time point is: pre-treatment baseline.

The V call is TRBV5-1, the J call TRBJ2-2, with 8 bases aligning to TRBD1. The receptor was isolated from a human donor with melanoma. This material consisted of blood, taken from a patient treated with checkpoint blockade. This chain's CDR3 is CASSQQGVHTGELFF. For the CDR3, the DNA is TGCGCCAGCAGCCAACAGGGGGTCCACACCGGGGAGCTGTTTTTT.